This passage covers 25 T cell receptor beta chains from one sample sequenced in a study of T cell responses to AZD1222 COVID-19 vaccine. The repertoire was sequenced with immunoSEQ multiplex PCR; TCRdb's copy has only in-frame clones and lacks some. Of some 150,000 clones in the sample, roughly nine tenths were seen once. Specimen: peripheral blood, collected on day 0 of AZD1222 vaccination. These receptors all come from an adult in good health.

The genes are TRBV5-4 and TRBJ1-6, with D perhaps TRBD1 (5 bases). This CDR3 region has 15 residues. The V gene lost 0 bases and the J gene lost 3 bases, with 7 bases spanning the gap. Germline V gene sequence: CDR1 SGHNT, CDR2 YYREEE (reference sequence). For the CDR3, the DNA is TGTGCCAGCAGCTTGGTGGGGGTCTATAATTCACCCCTCCACTTT. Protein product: CASSLVGVYNSPLHF.

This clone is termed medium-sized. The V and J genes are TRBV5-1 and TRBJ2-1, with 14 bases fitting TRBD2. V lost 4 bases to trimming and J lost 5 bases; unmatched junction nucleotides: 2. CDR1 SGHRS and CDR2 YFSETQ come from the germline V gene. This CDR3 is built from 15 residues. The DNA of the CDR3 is TGCGCCAGCAGCCCGGGACTAGCGGGGGACAATGAGCAGTTCTTC. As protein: CASSPGLAGDNEQFF.

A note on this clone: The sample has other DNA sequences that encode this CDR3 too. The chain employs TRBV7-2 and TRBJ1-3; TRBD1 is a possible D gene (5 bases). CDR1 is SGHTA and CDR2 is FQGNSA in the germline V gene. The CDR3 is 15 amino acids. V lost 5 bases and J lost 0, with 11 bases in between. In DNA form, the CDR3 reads TGTGCCAGCAGCCCTGGGACGGACTCTGGAAACACCATATATTTT. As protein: CASSPGTDSGNTIYF. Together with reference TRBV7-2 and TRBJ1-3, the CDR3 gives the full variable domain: GAGVSQSPSNKVTEKGKDVELRCDPISGHTALYWYRQSLGQGLEFLIYFQGNSAPDKSGLPSDRFSAERTGGSVSTLTIQRTQQEDSAVYLCASSPGTDSGNTIYFGEGSWLTVV.

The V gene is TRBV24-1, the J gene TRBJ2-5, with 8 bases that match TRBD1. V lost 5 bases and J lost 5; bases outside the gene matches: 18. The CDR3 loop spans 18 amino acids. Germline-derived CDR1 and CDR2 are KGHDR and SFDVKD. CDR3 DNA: TGTGCCACCAGTGTCGGGGCGGGACAGGCAACTAGGGCGGAGACCCAGTACTTC. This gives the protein CATSVGAGQATRAETQYF.

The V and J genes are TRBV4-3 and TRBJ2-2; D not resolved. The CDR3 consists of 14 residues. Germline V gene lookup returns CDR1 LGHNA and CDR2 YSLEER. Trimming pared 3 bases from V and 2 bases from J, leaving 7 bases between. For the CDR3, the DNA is TGCGCCAGCAGCCAGGCACGAAACACCGGGGAGCTGTTTTTT. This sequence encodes CASSQARNTGELFF.

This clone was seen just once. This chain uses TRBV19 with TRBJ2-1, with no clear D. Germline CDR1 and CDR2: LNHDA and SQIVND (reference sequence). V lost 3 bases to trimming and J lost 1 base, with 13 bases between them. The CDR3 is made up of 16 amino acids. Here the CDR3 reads CASSISVGLSYNEQFF. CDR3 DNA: TGTGCCAGTAGTATTTCGGTAGGGTTGTCCTACAATGAGCAGTTCTTC.

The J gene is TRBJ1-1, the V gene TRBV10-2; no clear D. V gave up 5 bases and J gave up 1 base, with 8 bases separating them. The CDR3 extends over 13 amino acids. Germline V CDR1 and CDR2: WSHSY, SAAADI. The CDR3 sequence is CASSKLKNTEAFF. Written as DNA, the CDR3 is TGCGCCAGCAGTAAATTAAAGAACACTGAAGCTTTCTTT.

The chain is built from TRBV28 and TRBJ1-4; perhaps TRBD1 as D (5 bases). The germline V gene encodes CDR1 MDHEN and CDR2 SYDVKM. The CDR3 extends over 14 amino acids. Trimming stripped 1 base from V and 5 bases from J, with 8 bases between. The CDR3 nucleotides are TGTGCCAGCAGTTTATTTGGGGGAAATGAAAAACTGTTTTTT. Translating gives CASSLFGGNEKLFF.

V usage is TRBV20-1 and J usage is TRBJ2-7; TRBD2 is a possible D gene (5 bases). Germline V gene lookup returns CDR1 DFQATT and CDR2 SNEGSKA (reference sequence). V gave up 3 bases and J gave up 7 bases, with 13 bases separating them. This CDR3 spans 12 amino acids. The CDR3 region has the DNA TGCAGTGCTAGTCCCGCCTCGGGGGAGCAGTACGTC. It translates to CSASPASGEQYV.

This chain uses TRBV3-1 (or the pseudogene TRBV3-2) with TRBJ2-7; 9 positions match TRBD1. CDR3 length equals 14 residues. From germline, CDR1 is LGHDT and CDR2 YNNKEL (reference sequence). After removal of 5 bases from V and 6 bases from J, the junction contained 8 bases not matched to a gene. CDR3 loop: CASSDLGQGPEQYF. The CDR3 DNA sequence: TGTGCCAGCAGCGACCTCGGACAGGGGCCCGAGCAGTACTTC.

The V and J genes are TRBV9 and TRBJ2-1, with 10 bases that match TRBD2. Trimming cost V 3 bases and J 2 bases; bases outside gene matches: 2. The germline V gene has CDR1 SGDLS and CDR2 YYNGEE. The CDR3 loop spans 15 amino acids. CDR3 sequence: CASSEGLATYNEQFF. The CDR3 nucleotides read TGTGCCAGCAGCGAGGGACTAGCGACCTACAATGAGCAGTTCTTC.

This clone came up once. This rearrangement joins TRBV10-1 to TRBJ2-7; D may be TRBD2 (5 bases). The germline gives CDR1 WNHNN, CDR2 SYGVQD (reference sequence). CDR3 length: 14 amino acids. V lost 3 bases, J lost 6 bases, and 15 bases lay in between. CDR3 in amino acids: CASSDGVGSVEQYV. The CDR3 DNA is TGCGCCAGCAGTGACGGGGTAGGAAGTGTCGAGCAGTACGTC.

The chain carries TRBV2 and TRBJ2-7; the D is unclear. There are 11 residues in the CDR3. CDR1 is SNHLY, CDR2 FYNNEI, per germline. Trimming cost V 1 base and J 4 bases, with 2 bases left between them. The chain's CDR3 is CASSEGYEQYV. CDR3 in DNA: TGTGCCAGCAGTGAAGGTTACGAGCAGTACGTC.

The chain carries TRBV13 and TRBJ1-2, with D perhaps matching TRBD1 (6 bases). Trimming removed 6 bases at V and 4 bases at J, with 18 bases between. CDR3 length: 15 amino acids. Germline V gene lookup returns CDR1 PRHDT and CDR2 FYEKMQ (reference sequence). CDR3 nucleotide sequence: TGTGCCAGCAGTCTCGGGGGCTGGGTAGGCTATGGCTACACCTTC. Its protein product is CASSLGGWVGYGYTF.

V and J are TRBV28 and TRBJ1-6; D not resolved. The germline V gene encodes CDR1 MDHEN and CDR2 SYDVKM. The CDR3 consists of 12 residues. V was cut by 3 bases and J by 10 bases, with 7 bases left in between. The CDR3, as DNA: TGTGCCAGCAGTTTTGGAGGATCACCCCTCCACTTT. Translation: CASSFGGSPLHF.

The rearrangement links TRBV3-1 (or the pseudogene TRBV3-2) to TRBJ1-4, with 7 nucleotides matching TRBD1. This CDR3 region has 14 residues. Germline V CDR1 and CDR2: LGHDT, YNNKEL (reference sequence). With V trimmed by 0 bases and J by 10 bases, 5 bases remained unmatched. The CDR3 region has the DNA TGTGCCAGCAGCCAAGATGGGACAGAGGGAAAACTGTTTTTT. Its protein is CASSQDGTEGKLFF.

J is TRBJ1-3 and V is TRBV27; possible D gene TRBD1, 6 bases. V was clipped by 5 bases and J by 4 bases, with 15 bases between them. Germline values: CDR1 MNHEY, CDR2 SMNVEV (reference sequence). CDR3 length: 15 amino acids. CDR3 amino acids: CASSPRGGLGNTIYF. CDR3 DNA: TGTGCCAGCAGTCCGAGGGGGGGGCTGGGAAACACCATATATTTT.

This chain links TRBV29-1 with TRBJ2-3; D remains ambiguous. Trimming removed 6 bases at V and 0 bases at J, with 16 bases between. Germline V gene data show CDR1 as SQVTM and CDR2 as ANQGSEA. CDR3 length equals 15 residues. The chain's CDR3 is CSVTGKEPSTDTQYF. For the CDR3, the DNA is TGCAGCGTGACGGGCAAGGAACCTAGCACAGATACGCAGTATTTT.

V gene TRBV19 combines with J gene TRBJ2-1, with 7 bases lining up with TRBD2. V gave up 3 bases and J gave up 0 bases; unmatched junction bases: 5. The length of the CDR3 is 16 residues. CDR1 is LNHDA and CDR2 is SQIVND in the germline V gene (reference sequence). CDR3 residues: CASSIRGGGSYNEQFF. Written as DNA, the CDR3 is TGTGCCAGTAGTATCCGGGGCGGGGGCTCCTACAATGAGCAGTTCTTC.

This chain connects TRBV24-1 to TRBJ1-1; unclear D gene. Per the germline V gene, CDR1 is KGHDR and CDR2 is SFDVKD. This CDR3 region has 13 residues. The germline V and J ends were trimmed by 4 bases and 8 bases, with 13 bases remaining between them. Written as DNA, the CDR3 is TGTGCCACCAGTGAAAATGGGAGTTGGGAAGCTTTCTTT. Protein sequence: CATSENGSWEAFF.

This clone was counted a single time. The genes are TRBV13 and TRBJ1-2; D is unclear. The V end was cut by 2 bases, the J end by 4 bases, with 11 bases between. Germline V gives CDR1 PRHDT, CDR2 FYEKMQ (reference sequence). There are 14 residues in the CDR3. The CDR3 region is CASSLSKVSYGYTF. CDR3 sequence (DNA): TGTGCCAGCAGCTTAAGTAAGGTTAGCTATGGCTACACCTTC.

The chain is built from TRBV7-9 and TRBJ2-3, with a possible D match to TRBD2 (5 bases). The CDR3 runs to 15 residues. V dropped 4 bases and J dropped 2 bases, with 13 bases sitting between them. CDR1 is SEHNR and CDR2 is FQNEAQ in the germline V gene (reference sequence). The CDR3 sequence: CASSYSGDYTDTQYF. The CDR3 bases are TGTGCCAGCAGCTACAGCGGAGACTACACAGATACGCAGTATTTT.

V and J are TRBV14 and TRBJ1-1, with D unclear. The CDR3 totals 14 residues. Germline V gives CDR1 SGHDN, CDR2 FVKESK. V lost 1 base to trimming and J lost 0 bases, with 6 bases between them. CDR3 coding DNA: TGTGCCAGCAGCCAAGGAGCATTGAACACTGAAGCTTTCTTT. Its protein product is CASSQGALNTEAFF.

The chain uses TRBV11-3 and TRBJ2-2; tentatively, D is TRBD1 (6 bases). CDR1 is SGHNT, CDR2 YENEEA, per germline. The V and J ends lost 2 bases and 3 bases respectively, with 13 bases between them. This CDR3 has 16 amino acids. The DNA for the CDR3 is TGTGCCAGCAGCTTATCCAGGGGAGCGGACACCGGGGAGCTGTTTTTT. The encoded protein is CASSLSRGADTGELFF.

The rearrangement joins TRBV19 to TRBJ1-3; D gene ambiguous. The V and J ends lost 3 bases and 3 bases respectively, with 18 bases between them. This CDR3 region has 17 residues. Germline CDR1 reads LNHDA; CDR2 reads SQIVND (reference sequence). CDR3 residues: CASSMESDFRYGNTIYF. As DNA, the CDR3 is TGTGCCAGTAGTATGGAGAGCGACTTTCGCTATGGAAACACCATATATTTT.